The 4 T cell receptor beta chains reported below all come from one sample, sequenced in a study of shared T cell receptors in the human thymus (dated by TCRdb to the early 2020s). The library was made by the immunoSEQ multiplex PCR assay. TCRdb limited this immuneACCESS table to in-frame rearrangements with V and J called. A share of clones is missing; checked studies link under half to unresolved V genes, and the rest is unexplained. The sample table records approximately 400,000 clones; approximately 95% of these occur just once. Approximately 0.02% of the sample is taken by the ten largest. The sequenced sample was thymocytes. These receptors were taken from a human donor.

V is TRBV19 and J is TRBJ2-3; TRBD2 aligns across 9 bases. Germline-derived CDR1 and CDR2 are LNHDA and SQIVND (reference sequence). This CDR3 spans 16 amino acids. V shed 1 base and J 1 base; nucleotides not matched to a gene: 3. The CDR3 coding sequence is TGTGCCAGTAGTATAGGCCTAGCGGGGTGCACAGATACGCAGTATTTT. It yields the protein CASSIGLAGCTDTQYF.

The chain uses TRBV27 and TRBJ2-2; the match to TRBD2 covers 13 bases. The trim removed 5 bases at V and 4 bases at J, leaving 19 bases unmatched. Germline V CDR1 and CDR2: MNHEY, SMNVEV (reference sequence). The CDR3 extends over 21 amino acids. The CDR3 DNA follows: TGTGCCAGCAGTCGGACCCCGGGACTAGCGGGGATCCCCCCTCGCACCGGGGAGCTGTTTTTT. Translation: CASSRTPGLAGIPPRTGELFF.

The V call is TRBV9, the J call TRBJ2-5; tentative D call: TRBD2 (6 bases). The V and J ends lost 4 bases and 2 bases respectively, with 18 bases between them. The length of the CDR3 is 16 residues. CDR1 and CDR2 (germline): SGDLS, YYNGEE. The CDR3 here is CASSHEGTPKQETQYF. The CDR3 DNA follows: TGTGCCAGCAGCCACGAGGGGACTCCAAAGCAAGAGACCCAGTACTTC.

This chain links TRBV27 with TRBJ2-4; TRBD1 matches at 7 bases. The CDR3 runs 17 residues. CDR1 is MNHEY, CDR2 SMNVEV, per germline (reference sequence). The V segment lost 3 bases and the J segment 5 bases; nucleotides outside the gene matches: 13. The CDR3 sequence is CASSFGPTTGFENIQYF. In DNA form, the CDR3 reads TGTGCCAGCAGTTTTGGGCCGACGACAGGGTTTGAAAACATTCAGTACTTC.